A single T cell receptor beta chain is shown here with its context. Its antigen specificity is not known. No qualities accompany the bases; no much larger clone lies one base away. These data belong to a study of follicular helper T cells after annual influenza vaccination (dated 2017 in TCRdb). Some background on the complete study: After each seasonal influenza vaccination, blood was collected on days 0, 7 and 28. One week after vaccination, a second recruited cohort of roughly 11 subjects (Table S1) displayed a similar ICOS+CD38+ cTfh response. To study recall of cTfh clones, some subjects were followed across successive annual vaccinations spanning the 2013-2014, 2014-2015 and 2015-2016 seasons. Multi-year samples were available from six subjects, with four subjects covering two vaccination seasons and two subjects covering three seasons. The 2015 samples were processed right after collection, while the 2013-2014 samples were cryopreserved. Points the paper makes about the study in general: Productive TCRB sequences were recovered from only about 10-23% of analyzed cells, so rare clonotypes could not be sampled. With successive annual vaccinations, a recurrent oligoclonal ICOS+CD38+ cTfh response was recalled, and this response contained tetramer and AIM influenza-specific clonotypes. ICOS+CD38+ cTfh clonality correlated with the frequency of that population, and its change correlated with the change in circulating plasmablast frequency. Day 7 ICOS+CD38+ clones were most often found later in ICOS-CD38- cTfh, suggesting that subset may serve as a memory reservoir.

Reading the label with the study, this specimen's time point is: 2014-2015 season, pre-vaccination. TCRB sequencing was used to follow sorted CD4 subsets from the blood of adults before and after they were given the seasonal inactivated influenza vaccine (Fluvarix). Subjects were considered eligible if community-dwelling and if influenza vaccine had not been received in the prior 6 months. Subjects were excluded for influenza vaccine contraindications, substance abuse, HIV/AIDS, active malignancy, immunomodulatory medication, or active illness such as respiratory infection. Between roughly 40 and 100 mL of blood was sampled per time point. Non-naive CD4+CXCR5+PD-1+ cells were defined as circulating Tfh and were sorted into ICOS+CD38+ and ICOS-CD38- fractions. PBMC were isolated using Ficoll-Paque PLUS or SepMate separation. Before DNA extraction, cell subsets were sorted from PBMC on a BD FACS Aria.

The method behind the library was the immunoSEQ multiplex PCR assay. Adaptive Biotechnologies carried out TCRB amplification, library preparation, sequencing and preliminary bioinformatics at Survey level resolution. For TCRB sequencing, genomic DNA from the sorted cTfh populations was amplified by multiplex PCR. Per the source publication's procedure: Clonality was computed in R as 1 minus normalized Shannon entropy; the Gini index was calculated with the R package ineq. Overlap score was the summed counts of shared sequences divided by total counts of all sequences in both compared samples. The significance of shared clonotypes was tested with Fisher's exact test, assuming a theoretical repertoire of 10^7 TCRB sequences. The table comes from immuneACCESS by way of TCRdb, which keeps in-frame sequences with V and J called. Part of the clones is missing from these tables; in studies checked, under half for an unresolved V gene and the rest for unknown reasons. V, J and clone size are those of that table, while D and trimming were read from the DNA. Recorded for this sample are 28,000 or so clones; around 80% of them occurred a single time. Approximately 1.1% of the sample is in the top ten clones.

CDR1 SNHLY and CDR2 FYNNEI are derived from the germline V gene. The CDR3 sequence holds 18 residues, the cysteine and phenylalanine included. The read is trimmed to its CDR3 DNA, 54 bases read in frame from base 1. V trim: 4 bases; J trim: 1 base; unmatched bases: 5. The source of this sequence is an adult who received the influenza vaccine. This sample comprised CXCR5+ CD38- circulating T follicular helper cells from blood, obtained on the day of influenza vaccination. The sample's cell subset or site label, in plain terms: circulating Tfh, non-naive CD4+CXCR5+PD-1+ (ICOS+CD38+ or ICOS-CD38-). The chain joins TRBV2 to TRBJ2-2, with 14 bases in between that match TRBD2. The nucleotides read TGTGCCAGCAGTGCTCGGACTAGCGGGGGGCTGAACACCGGGGAGCTGTTTTTT. Its translation reads: CASSARTSGGLNTGELFF.